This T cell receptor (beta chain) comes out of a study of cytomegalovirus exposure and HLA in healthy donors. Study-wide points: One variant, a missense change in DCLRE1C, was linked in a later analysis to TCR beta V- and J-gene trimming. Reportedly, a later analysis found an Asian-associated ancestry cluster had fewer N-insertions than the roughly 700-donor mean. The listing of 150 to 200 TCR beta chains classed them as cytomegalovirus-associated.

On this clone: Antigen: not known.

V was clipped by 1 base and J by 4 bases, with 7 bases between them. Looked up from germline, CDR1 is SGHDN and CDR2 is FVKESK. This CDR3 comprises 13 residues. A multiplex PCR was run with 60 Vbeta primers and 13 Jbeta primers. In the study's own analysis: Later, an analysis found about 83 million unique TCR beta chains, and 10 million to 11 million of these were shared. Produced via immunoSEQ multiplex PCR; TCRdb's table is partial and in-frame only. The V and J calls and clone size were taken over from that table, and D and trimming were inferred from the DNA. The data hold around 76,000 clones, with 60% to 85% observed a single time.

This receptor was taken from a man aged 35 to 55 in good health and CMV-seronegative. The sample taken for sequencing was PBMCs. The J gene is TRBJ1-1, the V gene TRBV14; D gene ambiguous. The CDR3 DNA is TGTGCCAGCAGCCAAGCGGGTAGCACTGAAGCTTTCTTT. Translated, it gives CASSQAGSTEAFF.